This T cell receptor (beta chain) was obtained from a study of blood T cell repertoires in COVID-19. Turning to the study itself: T cells, B-cell-depleted T cells, or PBMCs supplied cDNA or gDNA.

The CDR3 runs 18 residues. Germline V CDR1 and CDR2: MDHEN, SYDVKM. V gave up 5 bases and J gave up 4 bases; unmatched junction bases: 12. Authors' analysis steps: Estimates of nucleated cell counts were drawn from the amplification of reference gene primers. Some clones are missing from TCRdb's copy, which holds only in-frame ones; the method was immunoSEQ multiplex PCR. D and trimming were read from the DNA, whereas the V and J calls and clone size are those reported in that table. The data show around 170,000 clones, 88% seen once. Self-reported history from a screening survey and questionnaire set each donor's cohort. Two negative PCRs, clearance, or symptom resolution characterized the recovered Cohort 3 donors. This clone was seen a few times.

The rearrangement links TRBV28 to TRBJ1-3; 12 bases agree with TRBD1. The specimen was PBMCs or T cells enriched from blood (not recorded which). The sequence was obtained from a woman aged 18-29 years who had recovered from COVID-19. Written as DNA, the CDR3 is TGTGCCAGCAGTCACCCGCCGGGACAGGGGGCGCCGGGAAACACCATATATTTT. Its protein product is CASSHPPGQGAPGNTIYF.